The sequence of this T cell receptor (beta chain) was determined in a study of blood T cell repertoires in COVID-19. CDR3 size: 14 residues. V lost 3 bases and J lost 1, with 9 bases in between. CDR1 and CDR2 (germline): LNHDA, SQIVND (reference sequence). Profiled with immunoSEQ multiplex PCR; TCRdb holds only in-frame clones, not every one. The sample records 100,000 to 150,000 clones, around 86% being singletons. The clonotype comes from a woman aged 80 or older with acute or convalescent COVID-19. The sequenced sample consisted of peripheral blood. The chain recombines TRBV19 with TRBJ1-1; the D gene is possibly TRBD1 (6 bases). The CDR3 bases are TGTGCCAGTAGTATCGGACAGAGGAACACTGAAGCTTTCTTT. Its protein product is CASSIGQRNTEAFF. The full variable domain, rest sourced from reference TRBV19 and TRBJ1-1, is DGGITQSPKYLFRKEGQNVTLSCEQNLNHDAMYWYRQDPGQGLRLIYYSQIVNDFQKGDIAEGYSVSREKKESFPLTVTSAQKNPTAFYLCASSIGQRNTEAFFGQGTRLTVV.